The 10 T cell receptor beta chains given below trace back to one sample, sequenced in a study of shared clonotypes between healthy human individuals. The method was immunoSEQ multiplex PCR; TCRdb's version includes in-frame clones alone and lacks a portion of them. The table shows some 500,000 clones, with roughly 95% occurring only once. The sequencing sample was made of naive CD4+ T cells sorted from blood. Subset meaning: CD45RA+ positively selected. The receptors stem from a woman younger than 45 in good health.

This clone was detected only once. The V gene is TRBV5-4, the J gene TRBJ2-7; the match to TRBD2 covers 10 bases. V shed 2 bases and J 5 bases; nucleotides not matched to a gene: 4. This CDR3 has 14 residues. The V gene's germline CDR1 is SGHNT and CDR2 YYREEE (reference sequence). CDR3 DNA: TGTGCCAGCAGCTTCCCACTAGCGGGAAACGAGCAGTACTTC. Protein product: CASSFPLAGNEQYF.

The chain links TRBV4-1 to TRBJ2-2; the D gene could be TRBD1 or TRBD2 (5 bases each). V lost 4 bases and J lost 4, with 13 bases in between. From germline, CDR1 is MGHRA and CDR2 YSYEKL. CDR3 length equals 15 residues. CDR3 sequence (DNA): TGCGCCAGCAGCCGAGACACCGGGGCCACCGGGGAGCTGTTTTTT. It specifies CASSRDTGATGELFF.

The gene calls are TRBV2 and TRBJ2-3; weak D call: TRBD2 (6 bases). The CDR3 runs 14 residues. In germline, CDR1 is SNHLY, CDR2 FYNNEI. V gave up 11 bases and J gave up 2 bases, with 17 bases separating them. The CDR3 DNA sequence: TGTGCCGCCTCTGGGGGACTCCCCACAGATACGCAGTATTTT. It codes for CAASGGLPTDTQYF.

The chain has TRBV19 and TRBJ1-4, with TRBD1 matching 11 bases. CDR3 length equals 17 residues. Germline trimming cut 3 bases from V and 3 bases from J; bases unmatched to any gene: 6. Germline V gene sequence: CDR1 LNHDA, CDR2 SQIVND (reference sequence). The CDR3 DNA sequence: TGTGCCAGTAGTATTGGGACAGGGGGATTATCTAATGAAAAACTGTTTTTT. Translation: CASSIGTGGLSNEKLFF.

This rearrangement joins TRBV6-6 to TRBJ1-1; possible D gene TRBD1, 6 bases. Germline CDR1 reads MNHNY; CDR2 reads SVGAGI (reference sequence). The CDR3 spans 14 residues. Trimming cost V 5 bases and J 1 base, with 11 bases left between them. The CDR3 sequence: CASSNGGTNTEAFF. CDR3 coding DNA: TGTGCCAGCAGTAATGGGGGCACGAACACTGAAGCTTTCTTT.

J is TRBJ1-4 and V is TRBV6-1; D ambiguous. Germline loops: CDR1 MNHNS, CDR2 SASEGT. The length of the CDR3 is 13 residues. Trimming stripped 10 bases from V and 7 bases from J, with 16 bases between. The CDR3: CAIRAGRGEKLFF. In DNA, the CDR3 is TGTGCCATAAGGGCCGGGCGTGGTGAAAAACTGTTTTTT.

This sequence joins TRBV5-6 and TRBJ2-1; 12 bases are shared with TRBD1. V lost 0 bases and J lost 8; bases outside the gene matches: 3. The germline V gene has CDR1 SGHDT and CDR2 YYEEEE. The CDR3 length is 15 residues. The CDR3 is CASSLAGTGGYEQFF. As DNA, the CDR3 is TGTGCCAGCAGCTTGGCCGGGACAGGGGGCTATGAGCAGTTCTTC.

The rearrangement uses TRBV5-1 and TRBJ2-3; D is perhaps TRBD2 (6 bases). V was clipped by 4 bases and J by 8 bases, with 11 bases between them. CDR1 is SGHRS, CDR2 YFSETQ, per germline. This CDR3 comprises 12 residues. CDR3 bases: TGCGCCAGCAGCCCTCAGACTAGTACGCAGTATTTT. Amino acid sequence: CASSPQTSTQYF.

This chain joins TRBV15 and TRBJ1-5, with TRBD1 matching 7 bases. The CDR3 is 14 amino acids. Germline V gives CDR1 LNHNV, CDR2 YYDKDF (reference sequence). With 1 base clipped from V and 6 bases from J, the junction kept 3 bases outside the gene matches. The CDR3 region is CATSRGRQGQPQHF. The CDR3, as DNA: TGTGCCACCAGCAGAGGGAGACAGGGTCAGCCCCAGCATTTT.

The chain couples TRBV6-6 to TRBJ2-1; D may be TRBD2 (6 bases). CDR1 and CDR2 from the germline V gene are MNHNY and SVGAGI (reference sequence). The CDR3 has 16 residues. V was trimmed by 5 bases and J by 1 base, leaving 15 bases between them. The CDR3 sequence is CASSARAGPSYNEQFF. The CDR3 DNA reads as TGTGCCAGCAGTGCCCGAGCGGGTCCTTCCTACAATGAGCAGTTCTTC.